These 24 T cell receptor beta chains originate from one sample sequenced in a study of control samples from healthy donors and cancer patients. TCRdb's table, derived via immunoSEQ multiplex PCR, lists solely in-frame clones and lacks some. The profile shows about 110,000 clones, around four fifths of them singletons. The specimen sequenced was blood. The source is a young man in good health.

Details on this clone: The same CDR3 is also encoded by other DNA sequences in this sample. The J gene is TRBJ2-5, the V gene TRBV2; D not certain. In germline, CDR1 is SNHLY, CDR2 FYNNEI. This CDR3 contains 13 residues. Deletions cut 9 bases from V and 1 base from J, with 12 bases between. Written as DNA, the CDR3 is TGTGCCAGTTCCGTAGGGTTCCAAGAGACCCAGTACTTC. The encoded protein is CASSVGFQETQYF.

The V gene is TRBV6-5, the J gene TRBJ1-6, with a possible D match to TRBD1 (5 bases). Germline lookup yields CDR1 MNHEY and CDR2 SVGAGI. V was pared by 7 bases and J by 10 bases, with 17 bases between. The CDR3 consists of 14 residues. CDR3 bases: TGTGCCAGCACCAATATAGGGGTTAGATCACCCCTCCACTTT. Amino acids: CASTNIGVRSPLHF.

Only one count was recorded for this clone. The V gene is TRBV13, the J gene TRBJ1-2; possible D gene TRBD1, 6 bases. Germline V gene sequence: CDR1 PRHDT, CDR2 FYEKMQ (reference sequence). V was pared by 5 bases and J by 4 bases, with 11 bases between. This CDR3 spans 13 amino acids. CDR3 region: CASSAGGAYGYTF. CDR3 DNA: TGTGCCAGCAGCGCCGGGGGGGCCTATGGCTACACCTTC.

The V and J genes are TRBV9 and TRBJ1-1; D unresolved. Germline CDR1 is SGDLS and CDR2 is YYNGEE. The CDR3 length is 14 residues. Deletions cut 0 bases from V and 3 bases from J, with 9 bases between. CDR3: CASSVAFGDTEAFF. CDR3 nucleotide sequence: TGTGCCAGCAGCGTAGCTTTTGGAGACACTGAAGCTTTCTTT. The entire variable domain, with the rest obtained from reference TRBV9 and TRBJ1-1, is as follows: DSGVTQTPKHLITATGQRVTLRCSPRSGDLSVYWYQQSLDQGLQFLIQYYNGEERAKGNILERFSAQQFPDLHSELNLSSLELGDSALYFCASSVAFGDTEAFFGQGTRLTVV.

This clone has just one count. The genes are TRBV6-5 and TRBJ1-6, with no clear D. CDR1 MNHEY and CDR2 SVGAGI come from the germline V gene. The CDR3 is made up of 13 amino acids. The germline V and J ends were trimmed by 5 bases and 5 bases, with 7 bases remaining between them. The CDR3 protein is CASSLFDNSPLHF. The CDR3 nucleotides are TGTGCCAGCAGTCTCTTTGATAATTCACCCCTCCACTTT.

The chain couples TRBV4-2 to TRBJ2-2; TRBD2 matches 9 bases. V lost 0 bases and J lost 0; bases outside the gene matches: 8. CDR3 length equals 19 residues. CDR1 is LGHNA, CDR2 YNFKEQ, per germline. CDR3 loop: CASSQDVISGGSNTGELFF. The CDR3 bases are TGTGCCAGCAGCCAAGATGTTATTAGCGGGGGCTCGAACACCGGGGAGCTGTTTTTT.

This clone was detected once. The V gene is TRBV7-8, the J gene TRBJ2-1, with 12 bases lining up with TRBD2. CDR1 and CDR2 (germline): SGHVS, FQNEAQ. After removal of 4 bases from V and 0 bases from J, the junction contained 4 bases not matched to a gene. The CDR3 has 17 residues. CDR3 coding DNA: TGTGCCAGCAGCTCGGGACTAGCGGGTGTCTCCTACAATGAGCAGTTCTTC. It codes for CASSSGLAGVSYNEQFF.

The table lists this clone with a few counts. The chain uses TRBV30 and TRBJ1-6; no clear D. Germline CDR1 and CDR2: GTSNPN and SVGIG (reference sequence). CDR3 length: 14 amino acids. Trimming removed 0 bases at V and 7 bases at J, with 10 bases between. In DNA, the CDR3 is TGTGCCTGGAGTGTAGGGTTAGGAAATTCACCCCTCCACTTT. It codes for CAWSVGLGNSPLHF.

A single count supports this clone. The genes are TRBV4-1 and TRBJ1-4; weak D call: TRBD1 (5 bases). The germline V gene encodes CDR1 MGHRA and CDR2 YSYEKL. The CDR3 has 15 amino acids. Trimming pared 4 bases from V and 1 base from J, leaving 10 bases between. The CDR3 here is CASSLRAGTNEKLFF. CDR3 coding DNA: TGCGCCAGCAGCCTCAGGGCTGGAACTAATGAAAAACTGTTTTTT.

The table lists this clone with a few counts. The chain combines TRBV7-8 with TRBJ1-2; D not resolved. Deletions cut 2 bases from V and 3 bases from J, with 4 bases between. CDR1 SGHVS and CDR2 FQNEAQ come from the germline V gene. The CDR3 is 12 residues long. The CDR3 bases are TGTGCCAGCAGCTTAAATGACTATGGCTACACCTTC. This sequence encodes CASSLNDYGYTF.

The chain couples TRBV7-2 to TRBJ1-5, with 10 bases fitting TRBD1. CDR3 length: 16 amino acids. Germline values: CDR1 SGHTA, CDR2 FQGNSA. Trimming removed 5 bases from V and 6 bases from J; junction bases left unmatched: 10. The CDR3 loop reads CASSPSTGGYSQPQHF. For the CDR3, the DNA is TGTGCCAGCAGCCCTTCGACAGGGGGCTATAGTCAGCCCCAGCATTTT.

This chain joins TRBV10-3 and TRBJ1-2; maybe TRBD1 (6 bases). The CDR3 sequence is 13 residues long. CDR1 ENHRY and CDR2 SYGVKD come from the germline V gene. V shed 0 bases and J shed 7 bases, with 9 bases lying between them. CDR3 amino acids: CAISESGGGGYTF. The CDR3 DNA is TGTGCCATCAGTGAGTCGGGAGGGGGTGGCTACACCTTC.

CDR3 nucleotides: TGTGCCAGCGAGTGGGCGGGGGGGAACACAGATACGCAGTATTTT. Protein: CASEWAGGNTDTQYF. J is TRBJ2-3 and V is TRBV6-5; 9 nucleotides align to TRBD2. Germline V gene data show CDR1 as MNHEY and CDR2 as SVGAGI. The CDR3 extends over 15 amino acids. The V segment lost 8 bases and the J segment 2 bases; nucleotides outside the gene matches: 8.

This clone has a single count. V gene TRBV5-1 combines with J gene TRBJ2-2, with D maybe TRBD1 (6 bases). The germline CDR1 and CDR2 sequences are SGHRS and YFSETQ. CDR3 size: 14 residues. Trimming took off 1 base at V and 7 bases at J, with 11 bases between the two ends. CDR3 loop: CASSLWGHSGELFF. In nucleotides, the CDR3 is TGCGCCAGCAGCTTGTGGGGGCACAGCGGGGAGCTGTTTTTT.

The V and J genes are TRBV5-1 and TRBJ2-3; 8 nucleotides match TRBD2. The germline CDR1 and CDR2 sequences are SGHRS and YFSETQ. Losses at the gene ends were 4 bases for V and 2 bases for J; bases not matched to a gene: 6. This CDR3 region has 15 residues. The CDR3 is CASSGGTRDTDTQYF. CDR3 in DNA: TGCGCCAGCAGCGGCGGGACTAGAGACACAGATACGCAGTATTTT.

The CDR3 spells CASSSPADSPLHF. The CDR3, as DNA: TGTGCCAGCAGTTCGCCGGCAGATTCACCCCTCCACTTT. The rearrangement uses TRBV28 and TRBJ1-6; D gene unclear. From germline, CDR1 is MDHEN and CDR2 SYDVKM. The V end lost 4 bases, the J end lost 8 bases, and 9 bases lay between the germline ends. CDR3 length: 13 amino acids.

The rearrangement uses TRBV6-5 and TRBJ1-2; D remains ambiguous. Germline-derived CDR1 and CDR2 are MNHEY and SVGAGI. The germline V and J ends were trimmed by 2 bases and 6 bases, with 10 bases remaining between them. This CDR3 comprises 13 residues. CDR3 DNA sequence: TGTGCCAGCAGTTACAATGACGGGGATGGCTACACCTTC. It yields the protein CASSYNDGDGYTF.

This sequence joins TRBV5-1 and TRBJ1-6; D is possibly TRBD1 (5 bases). V lost 3 bases and J 9 bases, leaving 13 bases between the germline ends. CDR3 length: 14 residues. Germline CDR1 SGHRS, CDR2 YFSETQ. The chain's CDR3 is CASSSTVRSSPLHF. CDR3 sequence (DNA): TGCGCCAGCAGCTCGACAGTTCGGTCTTCACCCCTCCACTTT.

This clone was seen only once. The J gene is TRBJ1-4, the V gene TRBV10-3; 8 nucleotides agree with TRBD1. This CDR3 is built from 13 residues. Losses at the gene ends were 11 bases for V and 4 bases for J; bases not matched to a gene: 6. Germline V gene sequence: CDR1 ENHRY, CDR2 SYGVKD. This chain's CDR3 is CASWTGLNEKLFF. CDR3 DNA: TGTGCCTCCTGGACAGGGCTTAATGAAAAACTGTTTTTT.

As for this clone: Germline and junction disagree at one end, which may indicate a read error. This rearrangement joins TRBV19 to TRBJ1-2; D is undetermined. The length of the CDR3 is 16 residues. The germline V gene has CDR1 LNHDA and CDR2 SQIVND (reference sequence). CDR3 bases: TGTGCCAGTAATATATTAAACGCCGGAACTGGGGTTGGCTACACCTTC. It specifies CASNILNAGTGVGYTF.

CDR3 coding DNA: TGTGCCAGCAGCGGGGAGGCAGGGGAAAGGGCCTATGGCTACACCTTC. Its protein product is CASSGEAGERAYGYTF. This chain joins TRBV9 and TRBJ1-2, with D possibly TRBD1 on 6 matching bases. This CDR3 is built from 16 residues. Between the trimmed V and J ends, which lost 3 bases and 4 bases, there was a span of 19 bases. Germline CDR1 and CDR2: SGDLS and YYNGEE.

DNA for the CDR3: TGTGCCAGTAGTATAGGGACAGGGGTCAATCAGCCCCAGCATTTT. It codes for CASSIGTGVNQPQHF. The rearrangement uses TRBV19 and TRBJ1-5; 9 bases map to TRBD1. Germline V lookup: CDR1 LNHDA, CDR2 SQIVND (reference sequence). V was pared by 1 base and J by 3 bases, with 1 base of the junction left unmatched. This CDR3 comprises 15 residues.

This clone turned up a few times. The V and J genes are TRBV6-6 and TRBJ1-2; TRBD1 matches at 7 bases. This CDR3 spans 13 amino acids. CDR1 MNHNY and CDR2 SVGAGI come from the germline V gene (reference sequence). J was trimmed by 7 bases and V by 2 bases; bases with no gene match: 4. DNA of the CDR3: TGTGCCAGCAGTTACGTCTCAGGGGGTGGCTACACCTTC. Amino acids: CASSYVSGGGYTF.

This sequence joins TRBV6-5 and TRBJ1-2, with D maybe TRBD1 (6 bases). The CDR3 has 15 amino acids. Germline assignment: CDR1 MNHEY and CDR2 SVGAGI. V gave up 2 bases and J gave up 4 bases, with 14 bases separating them. The CDR3 sequence: CASSYEAGVGYGYTF. DNA of the CDR3: TGTGCCAGCAGTTACGAGGCAGGGGTAGGCTATGGCTACACCTTC.